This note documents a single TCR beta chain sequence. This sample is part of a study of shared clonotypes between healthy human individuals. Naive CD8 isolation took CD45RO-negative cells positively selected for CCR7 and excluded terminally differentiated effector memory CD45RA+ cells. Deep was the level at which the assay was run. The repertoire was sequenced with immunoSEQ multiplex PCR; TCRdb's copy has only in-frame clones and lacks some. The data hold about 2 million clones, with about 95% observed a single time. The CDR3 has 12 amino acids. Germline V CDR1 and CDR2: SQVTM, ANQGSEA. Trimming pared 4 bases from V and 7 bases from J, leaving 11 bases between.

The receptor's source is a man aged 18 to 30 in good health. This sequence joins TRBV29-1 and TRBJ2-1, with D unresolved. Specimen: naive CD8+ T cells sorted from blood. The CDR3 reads CSVGGIGNEQFF. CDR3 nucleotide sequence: TGCAGCGTTGGTGGCATTGGGAATGAGCAGTTCTTC.